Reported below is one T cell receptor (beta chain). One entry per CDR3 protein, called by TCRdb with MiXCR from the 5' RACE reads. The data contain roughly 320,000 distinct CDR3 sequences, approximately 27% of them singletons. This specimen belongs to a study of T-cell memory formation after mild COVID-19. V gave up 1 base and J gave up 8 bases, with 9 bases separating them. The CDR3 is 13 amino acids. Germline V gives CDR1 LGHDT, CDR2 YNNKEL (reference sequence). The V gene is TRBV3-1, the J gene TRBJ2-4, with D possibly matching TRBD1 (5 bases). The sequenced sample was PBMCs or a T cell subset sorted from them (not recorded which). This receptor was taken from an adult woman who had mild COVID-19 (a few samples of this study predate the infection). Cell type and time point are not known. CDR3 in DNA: TGTGCCAGCAGCCAAGGTGGCAGGGACATTCAGTACTTC. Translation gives CASSQGGRDIQYF.